The 32 T cell receptor beta chains listed next were all sequenced from one sample in a study of blood T cell repertoires in COVID-19. Clones were read by immunoSEQ multiplex PCR, and TCRdb kept only the in-frame ones, dropping some. Among about 350,000 clones listed, roughly 87% were seen once. Sequenced: PBMCs or T cells enriched from blood (not recorded which). All receptors derive from a woman aged 30 to 39 who had recovered from COVID-19.

This clone was counted a single time. The V gene is TRBV6-2 or TRBV6-3, the J gene TRBJ2-7, with TRBD2 as a possible D gene (6 bases). V was cut by 2 bases and J by 6 bases, with 17 bases left in between. Germline loops: CDR1 MNHEY, CDR2 SVGEGT. The CDR3 contains 15 residues. The CDR3 sequence is CASSYPGGRTGEQYF. In DNA form, the CDR3 reads TGTGCCAGCAGTTACCCCGGGGGTCGTACGGGCGAGCAGTACTTC.

CDR3 bases: TGTGCCAGCAGTCTCGGAACTAGCGGGGGCACAGATACGCAGTATTTT. Translating it yields CASSLGTSGGTDTQYF. The chain is built from TRBV28 and TRBJ2-3; 10 positions match TRBD2. The CDR3 length is 16 residues. V shed 5 bases and J 1 base; nucleotides not matched to a gene: 6. The germline V gene has CDR1 MDHEN and CDR2 SYDVKM.

The chain joins TRBV6-2 or TRBV6-3 to TRBJ1-2; 9 bases align to TRBD1. The CDR3 covers 15 residues. CDR1 is MNHEY and CDR2 is SVGEGT in the germline V gene. Trimming at V came to 5 bases and at J to 13 bases, leaving 17 bases not matched to a gene. CDR3: CASSRALPRQGGCTF. In DNA form, the CDR3 reads TGTGCCAGCAGTCGAGCCCTTCCAAGACAGGGGGGGTGCACCTTC.

This chain joins TRBV19 and TRBJ1-5; TRBD1 matches at 9 bases. Trimming at V came to 8 bases and at J to 11 bases, leaving 13 bases not matched to a gene. CDR3 length: 14 residues. The V gene's germline CDR1 is LNHDA and CDR2 SQIVND (reference sequence). The CDR3 bases are TGTGCCAGTCGGGGACAGGGTGCGTTTTGGGCCCAGCATTTT. Its translation is CASRGQGAFWAQHF.

This sequence joins TRBV13 and TRBJ2-7, with D maybe TRBD1 (6 bases). V gave up 5 bases and J gave up 0 bases, with 17 bases separating them. CDR1 is PRHDT and CDR2 is FYEKMQ in the germline V gene (reference sequence). CDR3 length equals 16 residues. CDR3 residues: CASSTSDSGFSYEQYF. The CDR3 DNA is TGTGCCAGCAGCACCTCGGACAGTGGTTTCTCCTACGAGCAGTACTTC.

This chain joins TRBV23-1 and TRBJ1-2, with TRBD1 matching 11 bases. TRBV23-1 is sorted into the ORF group, with uncertain function. V dropped 1 base and J dropped 6; count of bases not matched to a gene: 7. This CDR3 is 16 amino acids long. DNA of the CDR3: TGCGCCAGCAGTCAATTCGCAGGACAGGGGGCAGATGGCTACACCTTC. Translation: CASSQFAGQGADGYTF.

Of note for this clone: Within the sample, other DNA sequences also encode this same CDR3. This chain uses TRBV5-1 with TRBJ1-2; no definite D call. This CDR3 contains 14 residues. Looked up from germline, CDR1 is SGHRS and CDR2 is YFSETQ. V was trimmed by 0 bases and J by 0 bases, leaving 6 bases between them. This chain's CDR3 is CASSLESANYGYTF. CDR3 coding DNA: TGCGCCAGCAGCTTGGAGAGTGCTAACTATGGCTACACCTTC.

The chain is built from TRBV5-4 and TRBJ2-3; a possible D gene is TRBD2 (7 bases). V lost 2 bases and J lost 2, with 24 bases in between. The germline gives CDR1 SGHNT, CDR2 YYREEE (reference sequence). The CDR3 runs 19 residues. CDR3 sequence (DNA): TGTGCCAGCAGCTTAGATCCTGATGCGGGGGCCACGAACACAGATACGCAGTATTTT. Translation: CASSLDPDAGATNTDTQYF.

The rearrangement links TRBV5-1 to TRBJ2-3, with D unclear. Germline V gene lookup returns CDR1 SGHRS and CDR2 YFSETQ. The V gene lost 0 bases and the J gene lost 0 bases, with 8 bases spanning the gap. The CDR3 totals 15 residues. The CDR3 sequence: CASSLALASTDTQYF. CDR3 DNA: TGCGCCAGCAGCTTGGCCCTGGCAAGCACAGATACGCAGTATTTT.

V gene TRBV18 combines with J gene TRBJ1-1; the D gene is possibly TRBD1 (6 bases). The V end lost 4 bases, the J end lost 11 bases, and 14 bases lay between the germline ends. This CDR3 is built from 12 residues. Germline-derived CDR1 and CDR2 are KGHSH and LQKENI. This CDR3 reads CASSHYQGYAFF. CDR3 in DNA: TGTGCCAGCTCACACTACCAGGGGTACGCTTTCTTT.

This chain connects TRBV7-8 to TRBJ2-7; the D is unclear. CDR1 is SGHVS and CDR2 is FQNEAQ in the germline V gene. V gave up 0 bases and J gave up 2 bases, with 8 bases separating them. This CDR3 region has 14 residues. The CDR3 region has the DNA TGTGCCAGCAGCTTAGCCCAGTCCCCCTACGAGCAGTACTTC. It encodes CASSLAQSPYEQYF.

The J gene is TRBJ2-7, the V gene TRBV5-3; D perhaps matches TRBD2 (6 bases). TRBV5-3 is an open reading frame, and its role is uncertain. CDR3 length: 15 amino acids. V was pared by 9 bases and J by 3 bases, with 22 bases between. The CDR3 region has the DNA TGTGCCAATACTCGCGGGACTCGAGAAAGCTACGAGCAGTACTTC. The encoded protein is CANTRGTRESYEQYF.

V and J are TRBV19 and TRBJ2-7; D possibly corresponds to TRBD1 (5 bases). CDR1 is LNHDA and CDR2 is SQIVND in the germline V gene (reference sequence). V was trimmed by 1 base and J by 4 bases, leaving 11 bases between them. The CDR3 runs to 14 residues. The CDR3, as DNA: TGTGCCAGTAGTATAGGGCCAGGGAAATACGAGCAGTACTTC. Encoded protein: CASSIGPGKYEQYF.

The chain links TRBV7-8 to TRBJ2-4; 8 bases map to TRBD1. With V trimmed by 1 base and J by 0 bases, 5 bases remained unmatched. This CDR3 contains 17 residues. Germline lookup yields CDR1 SGHVS and CDR2 FQNEAQ. Written as DNA, the CDR3 is TGTGCCAGCAGCTTAGGCGCCAGGGGGCGAGCCAAAAACATTCAGTACTTC. Translating gives CASSLGARGRAKNIQYF.

In DNA, the CDR3 is TGTGCCACCAGTGACGTGACAGGGAGCGGCTACACCTTC. It yields the protein CATSDVTGSGYTF. The V call is TRBV24-1, the J call TRBJ1-2; 7 positions match TRBD1. Germline lookup yields CDR1 KGHDR and CDR2 SFDVKD. V gave up 4 bases and J gave up 8 bases; unmatched junction bases: 6. CDR3 length: 13 residues.

This sequence joins TRBV4-1 and TRBJ1-2; D gene ambiguous. The CDR3 covers 15 residues. Per germline, CDR1 MGHRA and CDR2 YSYEKL. The V and J ends lost 0 bases and 8 bases respectively, with 16 bases between them. The CDR3 coding sequence is TGCGCCAGCAGCCAAGATTTAACGGTCCCTGCCGGCTACACCTTC. Translating gives CASSQDLTVPAGYTF.

The J gene is TRBJ2-2, the V gene TRBV2; possible D gene TRBD1, 5 bases. CDR3 length: 14 residues. V lost 1 base and J 6 bases, leaving 9 bases between the germline ends. Per germline, CDR1 SNHLY and CDR2 FYNNEI. CDR3 nucleotide sequence: TGTGCCAGCAGTGAAGAGGTGGGGCCCGGGGAGCTGTTTTTT. The encoded protein is CASSEEVGPGELFF.

This clone was observed a single time. The chain couples TRBV6-5 to TRBJ1-2; TRBD1 aligns across 7 bases. CDR1 is MNHEY and CDR2 is SVGAGI in the germline V gene. This CDR3 contains 14 residues. In DNA, the CDR3 is TGTGCAACCACCCGGAGACAGGGCGGGGTCGGCTACACCTTC. Encoded protein: CATTRRQGGVGYTF.

This chain joins TRBV7-2 and TRBJ1-3; a weak D match, TRBD1 (5 bases). The CDR3 runs to 13 residues. In germline, CDR1 is SGHTA, CDR2 FQGNSA. Trimming stripped 5 bases from V and 4 bases from J, with 9 bases between. The DNA of the CDR3 is TGTGCCAGCAGCCCAGGGAACGGAAACACCATATATTTT. The encoded protein is CASSPGNGNTIYF.

The genes are TRBV29-1 and TRBJ2-1; TRBD2 agrees at 8 bases. The CDR3 totals 14 residues. V dropped 4 bases and J dropped 2; count of bases not matched to a gene: 4. In germline, CDR1 is SQVTM, CDR2 ANQGSEA. This CDR3 reads CSVGGGGPYNEQFF. Written as DNA, the CDR3 is TGCAGCGTTGGAGGCGGGGGGCCCTACAATGAGCAGTTCTTC.

Only one count was recorded for this clone. CDR3 in DNA: TGTGCCAGCTCCAGTGGTCACAGCCTATACAATGAGCAGTTCTTC. This translates into CASSSGHSLYNEQFF. The chain uses TRBV7-2 and TRBJ2-1; D unclear. The V end was cut by 8 bases, the J end by 4 bases, with 18 bases between. Germline lookup yields CDR1 SGHTA and CDR2 FQGNSA. This CDR3 has 15 residues.

The chain uses TRBV13 and TRBJ2-4; D possibly corresponds to TRBD1 (5 bases). The CDR3 has 16 residues. Looked up from germline, CDR1 is PRHDT and CDR2 is FYEKMQ (reference sequence). Trimming left V 3 bases short and J 2 bases short, with 14 bases between. The CDR3 reads CASSFQGVDPKNIQYF. The CDR3, as DNA: TGTGCCAGCAGCTTTCAAGGGGTCGATCCCAAAAACATTCAGTACTTC. The full variable domain, in which reference TRBV13 and TRBJ2-4 provide the parts outside the CDR3, is AAGVIQSPRHLIKEKRETATLKCYPIPRHDTVYWYQQGPGQDPQFLISFYEKMQSDKGSIPDRFSAQQFSDYHSELNMSSLELGDSALYFCASSFQGVDPKNIQYFGAGTRLSVL.

This clone was seen once. V is TRBV18 and J is TRBJ2-5; a weak D match, TRBD2 (5 bases). The CDR3 extends over 14 amino acids. Trimming took off 1 base at V and 1 base at J, with 7 bases between the two ends. Germline V gene data show CDR1 as KGHSH and CDR2 as LQKENI. In DNA, the CDR3 is TGTGCCAGCTCACCACGAGAGGGCCAAGAGACCCAGTACTTC. This translates into CASSPREGQETQYF.

The chain links TRBV11-2 to TRBJ1-1, with D perhaps TRBD1 (5 bases). The CDR3 is 13 amino acids. V was pared by 5 bases and J by 4 bases, with 11 bases between. CDR1 and CDR2 from the germline V gene are SGHAT and FQNNGV. The CDR3 DNA is TGTGCCAGCAGCCCGGGGGGAAGCACTGAAGCTTTCTTT. Its protein product is CASSPGGSTEAFF.

This chain joins TRBV5-8 and TRBJ1-5; tentative D call: TRBD1 (5 bases). Germline V gives CDR1 SGHTS, CDR2 YDEGEE. CDR3 length equals 14 residues. Trimming left V 3 bases short and J 4 bases short, with 11 bases between. CDR3 region: CASSWGGANQPQHF. The CDR3 DNA is TGTGCCAGCAGCTGGGGAGGGGCAAATCAGCCCCAGCATTTT.

This chain uses TRBV10-1 with TRBJ1-4, with D maybe TRBD1 (5 bases). V was cut by 2 bases and J by 8 bases, with 12 bases left in between. In germline, CDR1 is WNHNN, CDR2 SYGVQD (reference sequence). The CDR3 is made up of 14 amino acids. Here the CDR3 reads CASSEQGSREKLFF. The CDR3 DNA follows: TGCGCCAGCAGTGAGCAGGGATCGAGAGAAAAACTGTTTTTT.

V and J are TRBV2 and TRBJ2-7; 8 bases map to TRBD1. V lost 6 bases to trimming and J lost 2 bases; unmatched junction nucleotides: 15. This CDR3 has 17 amino acids. CDR1 is SNHLY and CDR2 is FYNNEI in the germline V gene. CDR3 amino acids: CASRLVGGTGPPYEQYF. CDR3 DNA sequence: TGTGCCAGCAGACTAGTAGGTGGGACAGGACCCCCCTACGAGCAGTACTTC.

J is TRBJ2-2 and V is TRBV27; 7 nucleotides align to TRBD1. The CDR3 loop spans 18 amino acids. Germline assignment: CDR1 MNHEY and CDR2 SMNVEV (reference sequence). V was clipped by 5 bases and J by 5 bases; unmatched bases: 17. The CDR3: CASSPSRQGYRLTGELFF. In DNA form, the CDR3 reads TGTGCCAGCAGTCCCTCGAGACAGGGCTATCGGTTAACCGGGGAGCTGTTTTTT.

This clone was counted a few times. The rearrangement links TRBV20-1 to TRBJ2-7; 7 bases fit TRBD2. The CDR3 extends over 15 amino acids. CDR1 and CDR2 (germline): DFQATT, SNEGSKA (reference sequence). The J segment lost 1 base and the V segment lost 3 bases, leaving 9 bases of the junction unmatched. The CDR3 region has the DNA TGCAGTGCTAGTACGGCGTCCGGGGGGTCCTACGAGCAGTACTTC. This encodes CSASTASGGSYEQYF.

This clone occurred once. The rearrangement uses TRBV7-2 and TRBJ2-7; 10 nucleotides match TRBD1. Trimming removed 5 bases from V and 4 bases from J; junction bases left unmatched: 5. In germline, CDR1 is SGHTA, CDR2 FQGNSA. The CDR3 loop spans 14 amino acids. The CDR3 loop is CASSRDRGQYEQYF. Here the CDR3 DNA reads TGTGCCAGCAGCCGGGACAGGGGACAATACGAGCAGTACTTC.

V is TRBV13 and J is TRBJ2-1, with TRBD1 matching 8 bases. The junction had 2 bases not matched to a gene; V was cut back by 5 bases and J by 5 bases. This CDR3 has 13 amino acids. From germline, CDR1 is PRHDT and CDR2 FYEKMQ (reference sequence). The CDR3 sequence: CASSPRGHNEQFF. The CDR3 nucleotides read TGTGCCAGCAGCCCCAGGGGGCACAATGAGCAGTTCTTC.

V usage is TRBV29-1 and J usage is TRBJ1-2; the match to TRBD1 covers 8 bases. Losses at the gene ends were 1 base for V and 4 bases for J; bases not matched to a gene: 8. Germline CDR1 is SQVTM and CDR2 is ANQGSEA. This CDR3 is built from 15 residues. CDR3 loop: CSVEAAGGSSYGYTF. In DNA form, the CDR3 reads TGCAGCGTTGAAGCCGCAGGGGGCTCTAGCTATGGCTACACCTTC.